This T cell receptor beta chain was recorded in a study of blood T cell repertoires in COVID-19. Study details: The origin of the acute and convalescent COVID-19 samples was the United States, Italy and Spain. In each case, the material was cDNA or gDNA derived from T cells, B-cell-depleted T cells, or PBMCs.

This clone has only a few counts. Study processing details: Amplification of reference gene primers was used by the study to estimate nucleated cell counts. The data were produced by immunoSEQ multiplex PCR, yet TCRdb's version contains in-frame clones alone and is incomplete. V, J and clone size were drawn from that table, and D and trimming were deduced from the DNA. The sample records around 300,000 clones, approximately 85% being singletons. V lost 3 bases to trimming and J lost 8 bases, with 10 bases between them. Germline V gene data show CDR1 as SNHLY and CDR2 as FYNNEI. The CDR3 is made up of 12 amino acids.

The sequence was obtained from a woman aged 70-85 years with acute or convalescent COVID-19. The V call is TRBV2, the J call TRBJ1-1; D gene unclear. Sequenced: peripheral blood. In DNA, the CDR3 is TGTGCCAGCAGTGACCCCAAACTAGAAGCTTTCTTT. Protein: CASSDPKLEAFF. Filled out from reference TRBV2 and TRBJ1-1, the complete variable domain reads EPEVTQTPSHQVTQMGQEVILRCVPISNHLYFYWYRQILGQKVEFLVSFYNNEISEKSEIFDDQFSVERPDGSNFTLKIRSTKLEDSAMYFCASSDPKLEAFFGQGTRLTVV.